One and the same sample provided the 30 T cell receptor beta chains below, sequenced in a study of cytomegalovirus exposure and HLA in healthy donors. The repertoire was sequenced with immunoSEQ multiplex PCR; TCRdb's copy has only in-frame clones and lacks some. The sample yields 150,000 to 200,000 clones, about 80% seen once. Sequencing input: PBMCs. Receptors originate from a man aged 18 to 30 in good health and CMV-seropositive.

The gene calls are TRBV30 and TRBJ2-3; 9 bases are a match to TRBD2. The J segment lost 6 bases and the V segment lost 5 bases, leaving 9 bases of the junction unmatched. The CDR3 is 14 residues long. Per the germline V gene, CDR1 is GTSNPN and CDR2 is SVGIG (reference sequence). The CDR3 DNA reads TGTGCCTGGGTGACTAGCGGAGGGGGGGATACGCAGTATTTT. Residues: CAWVTSGGGDTQYF. The variable domain in full, with the rest retrieved from reference TRBV30 and TRBJ2-3, is SQTIHQWPATLVQPVGSPLSLECTVEGTSNPNLYWYRQAAGRGLQLLFYSVGIGQISSEVPQNLSASRPQDRQFILSSKKLLLSDSGFYLCAWVTSGGGDTQYFGPGTRLTVL.

This clone showed up just once. V is TRBV28 and J is TRBJ1-4; 7 bases are a match to TRBD1. V dropped 4 bases and J dropped 4; count of bases not matched to a gene: 3. Germline V lookup: CDR1 MDHEN, CDR2 SYDVKM. The CDR3 is 14 residues long. The CDR3 coding sequence is TGTGCCAGCAGTTCGGGACAGCTTAATGAAAAACTGTTTTTT. This gives the protein CASSSGQLNEKLFF.

The count of this clone is one. The genes are TRBV30 and TRBJ2-5; 10 bases line up with TRBD2. Germline V gene data show CDR1 as GTSNPN and CDR2 as SVGIG (reference sequence). The CDR3 contains 13 residues. The ends lost 1 base at V and 10 bases at J; junction bases unmatched: 6. The chain's CDR3 is CAWSGTSGGGQYF. The DNA for the CDR3 is TGTGCCTGGAGTGGGACTAGCGGAGGGGGCCAGTACTTC.

The chain uses TRBV5-1 and TRBJ1-2; TRBD1 aligns across 12 bases. The CDR3 runs 14 residues. V was pared by 1 base and J by 12 bases, with 7 bases of the junction left unmatched. Germline CDR1 SGHRS, CDR2 YFSETQ. CDR3 sequence reads: CASSLQPGQGADTF. The CDR3 region has the DNA TGCGCCAGCAGCTTGCAACCGGGACAGGGGGCGGACACCTTC.

This CDR3 reads CASRHGTGTYEQYF. CDR3 DNA: TGTGCCAGCAGACACGGGACAGGGACCTACGAGCAGTACTTC. This chain connects TRBV27 to TRBJ2-7; 9 nucleotides agree with TRBD1. CDR1 is MNHEY, CDR2 SMNVEV, per germline (reference sequence). With V trimmed by 6 bases and J by 2 bases, 5 bases remained unmatched. The CDR3 contains 14 residues.

DNA for the CDR3: TGTGCCAGCAGCAGGGCGACCCACACCTACGAGCAGTACTTC. The encoded protein is CASSRATHTYEQYF. This chain connects TRBV6-5 to TRBJ2-7; maybe TRBD1 (5 bases). Per germline, CDR1 MNHEY and CDR2 SVGAGI. This CDR3 is built from 14 residues. V was cut by 6 bases and J by 2 bases, with 14 bases left in between.

The V call is TRBV27, the J call TRBJ2-7; 8 bases map to TRBD2. Per germline, CDR1 MNHEY and CDR2 SMNVEV (reference sequence). The length of the CDR3 is 21 residues. V dropped 6 bases and J dropped 4; count of bases not matched to a gene: 29. The DNA for the CDR3 is TGTGCCAGCAGCACTCAAACCTCCCGGAGGGGTCCTAGCGGGCCAGGATACGAGCAGTACTTC. This encodes CASSTQTSRRGPSGPGYEQYF.

V usage is TRBV29-1 and J usage is TRBJ2-3, with TRBD2 identical over 10 bases. Per the germline V gene, CDR1 is SQVTM and CDR2 is ANQGSEA. The CDR3 runs 14 residues. The V segment lost 5 bases and the J segment 2 bases; nucleotides outside the gene matches: 4. CDR3 in amino acids: CSVPLAGTTDTQYF. The CDR3 bases are TGCAGCGTTCCACTAGCGGGGACCACAGATACGCAGTATTTT.

The V gene is TRBV19, the J gene TRBJ2-1; a possible D gene is TRBD1 (6 bases). V gave up 6 bases and J gave up 4 bases, with 10 bases separating them. This CDR3 is 13 amino acids long. Germline lookup yields CDR1 LNHDA and CDR2 SQIVND (reference sequence). CDR3 protein: CASRQGLYNEQFF. CDR3 nucleotides: TGTGCCAGTAGGCAGGGGCTATACAATGAGCAGTTCTTC.

The gene calls are TRBV5-8 and TRBJ1-5, with D maybe TRBD1 (6 bases). With 3 bases removed from V and 0 bases from J, the gap between germline ends came to 13 bases. The CDR3 is 16 residues long. Germline CDR1 is SGHTS and CDR2 is YDEGEE. The CDR3 bases are TGTGCCAGCAGCTCGGACAGCTTATATAGCAATCAGCCCCAGCATTTT. This gives the protein CASSSDSLYSNQPQHF. Combining the CDR3 with reference TRBV5-8 and TRBJ1-5 gives the whole variable domain EAGVTQSPTHLIKTRGQQATLRCSPISGHTSVYWYQQALGLGLQFLLWYDEGEERNRGNFPPRFSGRQFPNYSSELNVNALELEDSALYLCASSSDSLYSNQPQHFGDGTRLSIL.

The chain employs TRBV28 and TRBJ2-7; tentatively, D is TRBD2 (5 bases). The CDR3 runs to 14 residues. V lost 5 bases and J lost 3, with 14 bases in between. The germline V gene has CDR1 MDHEN and CDR2 SYDVKM. The CDR3 nucleotides read TGTGCCAGCAGTGAGGCAGTCGGGGTCTACGAGCAGTACTTC. As protein: CASSEAVGVYEQYF.

V and J are TRBV5-1 and TRBJ2-6; perhaps TRBD2 as D (5 bases). The CDR3 consists of 15 residues. Trimming left V 4 bases short and J 0 bases short, with 8 bases between. CDR1 and CDR2 from the germline V gene are SGHRS and YFSETQ. This CDR3 reads CASSEGDSGANVLTF. For the CDR3, the DNA is TGCGCCAGCAGCGAGGGAGACTCTGGGGCCAACGTCCTGACTTTC.

V is TRBV27 and J is TRBJ2-7; perhaps TRBD2 as D (5 bases). The CDR3 extends over 15 amino acids. V lost 6 bases and J lost 3, with 18 bases in between. Germline V lookup: CDR1 MNHEY, CDR2 SMNVEV (reference sequence). DNA for the CDR3: TGTGCCAGCAGGATCCGCGAGGAGGAGTACTACGAGCAGTACTTC. Residues: CASRIREEEYYEQYF.

V gene TRBV5-4 combines with J gene TRBJ1-2, with TRBD1 as a possible D gene (5 bases). Germline CDR1 is SGHNT and CDR2 is YYREEE (reference sequence). The CDR3 is 14 residues long. The ends were cut back, 6 bases at V and 2 bases at J, with 14 bases in the middle. The CDR3 DNA sequence: TGTGCCAGCAACTCTTTGGGGCAGAACTATGGCTACACCTTC. This sequence encodes CASNSLGQNYGYTF.

As for this clone: The sample has other DNA sequences that encode this CDR3 too. The rearrangement uses TRBV15 and TRBJ1-1; 7 bases map to TRBD1. The CDR3 covers 16 residues. The germline CDR1 and CDR2 sequences are LNHNV and YYDKDF (reference sequence). V shed 0 bases, J shed 1 base, and the junction held 5 bases outside the gene matches. In DNA form, the CDR3 reads TGTGCCACCAGCAGAGATTACAGGGGCTCGAACACTGAAGCTTTCTTT. This codes for CATSRDYRGSNTEAFF.

Written as DNA, the CDR3 is TGTGCCAGCAGGGTTAGCGGGAGGGTGTATGACGAGCAGTACTTC. This gives the protein CASRVSGRVYDEQYF. This chain connects TRBV27 to TRBJ2-7, with TRBD2 matching over 11 bases. The germline V gene has CDR1 MNHEY and CDR2 SMNVEV (reference sequence). With 6 bases clipped from V and 5 bases from J, the junction kept 9 bases outside the gene matches. The CDR3 sequence is 15 residues long.

Note on this clone: Other nucleotide sequences in the sample specify the same CDR3. The rearrangement uses TRBV29-1 and TRBJ1-1; D possibly corresponds to TRBD1 (5 bases). The V end lost 3 bases, the J end lost 4 bases, and 6 bases lay between the germline ends. CDR1 is SQVTM and CDR2 is ANQGSEA in the germline V gene. This CDR3 spans 11 amino acids. CDR3 residues: CSVDRGTEAFF. DNA for the CDR3: TGCAGCGTTGATAGGGGCACTGAAGCTTTCTTT. Variable domain in full (rest from reference TRBV29-1 and TRBJ1-1): SAVISQKPSRDICQRGTSLTIQCQVDSQVTMMFWYRQQPGQSLTLIATANQGSEATYESGFVIDKFPISRPNLTFSTLTVSNMSPEDSSIYLCSVDRGTEAFFGQGTRLTVV.

This sequence joins TRBV2 and TRBJ2-3, with 12 bases lining up with TRBD2. This CDR3 has 15 amino acids. Trimming took 7 bases from V and 3 from J; bases not matched to a gene: 5. From germline, CDR1 is SNHLY and CDR2 FYNNEI. CDR3 coding DNA: TGTGCCAGCAACACCGGGACTAGCGGGACAGATACGCAGTATTTT. Translating gives CASNTGTSGTDTQYF.

V is TRBV28 and J is TRBJ2-1; weak D call: TRBD2 (7 bases). Trimming shortened V by 3 bases and J by 8 bases, and 14 bases separated the two germline ends. The CDR3 runs 14 residues. Germline CDR1 is MDHEN and CDR2 is SYDVKM. CDR3 region: CASSFPAGADEQFF. CDR3 nucleotide sequence: TGTGCCAGCAGTTTTCCGGCGGGGGCCGATGAGCAGTTCTTC.

The chain is built from TRBV29-1 and TRBJ2-5; possibly TRBD2 for D (5 bases). V lost 7 bases to trimming and J lost 2 bases, with 11 bases between them. CDR3 length equals 12 residues. CDR1 and CDR2 from the germline V gene are SQVTM and ANQGSEA. The DNA for the CDR3 is TGCAGCGGGAGGTCGTCGCAAGAGACCCAGTACTTC. It is translated as CSGRSSQETQYF.

J is TRBJ1-4 and V is TRBV11-2; TRBD1 might be the D (6 bases). Germline assignment: CDR1 SGHAT and CDR2 FQNNGV. The germline V and J ends were trimmed by 0 bases and 8 bases, with 22 bases remaining between them. This CDR3 is 18 amino acids long. The CDR3 DNA follows: TGTGCCAGCAGCTTAGAGGGACAATTCTTCCCGATAGGGGAAAAACTGTTTTTT. Protein: CASSLEGQFFPIGEKLFF.

V is TRBV30 and J is TRBJ2-1; weak D call: TRBD2 (7 bases). CDR1 GTSNPN and CDR2 SVGIG come from the germline V gene (reference sequence). V gave up 5 bases and J gave up 10 bases, with 18 bases separating them. The CDR3 totals 13 residues. The CDR3 DNA follows: TGTGCCTGGGCGGGGGCGGCTAGCGTGGAGCAGTTCTTC. Its protein is CAWAGAASVEQFF.

This clone was picked up one time. The chain has TRBV5-4 and TRBJ2-7; 8 nucleotides agree with TRBD1. The germline V gene encodes CDR1 SGHNT and CDR2 YYREEE (reference sequence). This CDR3 comprises 15 residues. Trimming at V came to 4 bases and at J to 0 bases, leaving 6 bases not matched to a gene. CDR3 residues: CASSVGDRSSYEQYF. The CDR3 DNA is TGTGCCAGCAGCGTGGGGGACAGGAGCTCCTACGAGCAGTACTTC. Combining the CDR3 with reference TRBV5-4 and TRBJ2-7 gives the whole variable domain ETGVTQSPTHLIKTRGQQVTLRCSSQSGHNTVSWYQQALGQGPQFIFQYYREEENGRGNFPPRFSGLQFPNYSSELNVNALELDDSALYLCASSVGDRSSYEQYFGPGTRLTVT.

The chain uses TRBV29-1 and TRBJ2-1, with a tentative D call TRBD2 (6 bases). Looked up from germline, CDR1 is SQVTM and CDR2 is ANQGSEA. Trimming stripped 7 bases from V and 0 bases from J, with 13 bases between. This CDR3 contains 14 residues. The CDR3 region has the DNA TGCAGCGCCGGTGGGGACTCCTCCTACAATGAGCAGTTCTTC. Its translation: CSAGGDSSYNEQFF.

This chain uses TRBV6-6 with TRBJ2-7, with 11 bases fitting TRBD2. Trimming removed 8 bases from V and 0 bases from J; junction bases left unmatched: 6. The germline V gene encodes CDR1 MNHNY and CDR2 SVGAGI (reference sequence). CDR3 size: 15 residues. Here the CDR3 DNA reads TGTGCCAGCGGATCAGGGACTAGCGGCTCCTACGAGCAGTACTTC. This encodes CASGSGTSGSYEQYF.

The chain couples TRBV25-1 to TRBJ2-1; TRBD2 might be the D (6 bases). This CDR3 has 15 residues. Germline-derived CDR1 and CDR2 are MGHDK and SYGVNS. V shed 3 bases and J shed 7 bases, with 16 bases lying between them. The CDR3 region has the DNA TGTGCCAGCAGTGAGGAGGGAAATTTCTATAATGAGCAGTTCTTC. This translates into CASSEEGNFYNEQFF.

The chain couples TRBV4-3 to TRBJ2-5; 7 bases agree with TRBD2. J was trimmed by 4 bases and V by 0 bases; bases with no gene match: 11. The V gene's germline CDR1 is LGHNA and CDR2 YSLEER. The CDR3 is 17 amino acids. This CDR3 reads CASSQEPLPGGGETQYF. The CDR3 coding sequence is TGCGCCAGCAGCCAAGAGCCGCTTCCGGGAGGAGGAGAGACCCAGTACTTC.

This chain joins TRBV28 and TRBJ1-3; D gene ambiguous. Germline CDR1 MDHEN, CDR2 SYDVKM. With 6 bases removed from V and 1 base from J, the gap between germline ends came to 10 bases. This CDR3 spans 14 amino acids. The CDR3 DNA sequence: TGTGCCAGCAGCCTTGGGCTATCTGGAAACACCATATATTTT. This translates into CASSLGLSGNTIYF.

The chain carries TRBV5-1 and TRBJ2-7; a possible D gene is TRBD2 (6 bases). This CDR3 has 13 residues. Germline values: CDR1 SGHRS, CDR2 YFSETQ. Trimming removed 5 bases from V and 5 bases from J, with 14 bases in between. CDR3 nucleotide sequence: TGCGCCAGCAGAGAGCCTAGCGATAACGAGCAGTACTTC. It is translated as CASREPSDNEQYF.

This rearrangement joins TRBV9 to TRBJ2-3, with D tentatively TRBD1 (5 bases). CDR3 length equals 12 residues. From germline, CDR1 is SGDLS and CDR2 YYNGEE. Trimming took 0 bases from V and 8 from J, leaving 7 bases between them. CDR3 sequence reads: CASSVGQGTQYF. The CDR3 bases are TGTGCCAGCAGCGTAGGTCAGGGTACGCAGTATTTT. The variable domain in full, with the rest retrieved from reference TRBV9 and TRBJ2-3, is DSGVTQTPKHLITATGQRVTLRCSPRSGDLSVYWYQQSLDQGLQFLIQYYNGEERAKGNILERFSAQQFPDLHSELNLSSLELGDSALYFCASSVGQGTQYFGPGTRLTVL.